The 21 T cell receptor beta chains below all came from one sample that was sequenced in a study of CD8+CD57+ T cells in acquired aplastic anemia. Researchers used genomic DNA as the template to profile TCR beta VDJ and CDR3. TCRdb processed the reads anew with MiXCR; each CDR3 protein has one entry. The sample holds about 80,000 distinct CDR3 sequences, under 50% seen once. The sample taken for sequencing was sorted CD4+, CD8+, or CD8+CD57+ T cells (not recorded which) from PBMCs. The receptor source for this set is a human donor in good health, serving as a control.

The V gene is TRBV25-1, the J gene TRBJ1-2, with no clear D. The CDR3 is 14 residues long. V lost 2 bases and J lost 4, with 11 bases in between. The germline V gene encodes CDR1 MGHDK and CDR2 SYGVNS. CDR3 DNA sequence: TGTGCCAGCAGTGAACTCAACAGCCGCTATGGCTACACCTTC. Protein sequence: CASSELNSRYGYTF.

V is TRBV29-1 and J is TRBJ1-1; D uncertain. Trimming stripped 5 bases from V and 0 bases from J, with 10 bases between. This CDR3 is 13 amino acids long. Germline V gene data show CDR1 as SQVTM and CDR2 as ANQGSEA. The CDR3 is CSVWTMMNTEAFF. DNA for the CDR3: TGCAGCGTTTGGACCATGATGAACACTGAAGCTTTCTTT.

This clonotype was seen repeatedly, ten times or more. J is TRBJ1-1 and V is TRBV19, with 8 bases identical to TRBD1. Germline CDR1 and CDR2: LNHDA and SQIVND (reference sequence). This CDR3 region has 14 residues. J gave up 7 bases and V 9 bases, and 13 bases lay outside the gene matches. The CDR3 reads CASHSTGQGGEAFF. The DNA for the CDR3 is TGTGCCAGCCATTCCACCGGACAGGGAGGTGAAGCTTTCTTT. Combining the CDR3 with reference TRBV19 and TRBJ1-1 gives the whole variable domain DGGITQSPKYLFRKEGQNVTLSCEQNLNHDAMYWYRQDPGQGLRLIYYSQIVNDFQKGDIAEGYSVSREKKESFPLTVTSAQKNPTAFYLCASHSTGQGGEAFFGQGTRLTVV.

The chain recombines TRBV3-1 with TRBJ1-1, with a weak D call TRBD1 (5 bases). V was trimmed by 6 bases and J by 4 bases, leaving 15 bases between them. The CDR3 contains 14 residues. Germline CDR1 LGHDT, CDR2 YNNKEL (reference sequence). The CDR3 sequence is CASSKQAMGTEAFF. The DNA for the CDR3 is TGTGCCAGCAGTAAACAGGCGATGGGCACTGAAGCTTTCTTT. The whole variable domain, filled in from reference TRBV3-1 and TRBJ1-1, reads DTAVSQTPKYLVTQMGNDKSIKCEQNLGHDTMYWYKQDSKKFLKIMFSYNNKELIINETVPNRFSPKSPDKAHLNLHINSLELGDSAVYFCASSKQAMGTEAFFGQGTRLTVV.

This clonotype was seen a few times. This may be a read error, as it is one base from a much larger clone. V usage is TRBV6-4 and J usage is TRBJ1-6; TRBD1 agrees at 8 bases. Losses at the gene ends were 0 bases for V and 6 bases for J; bases not matched to a gene: 4. Germline V gene sequence: CDR1 MRHNA, CDR2 SNTAGT. The CDR3 extends over 16 amino acids. CDR3 residues: CASSDSSGGGNSPLHF. The CDR3 DNA is TGTGCCAGCAGTGACTCGTCAGGGGGCGGTAATTCACCCCTCCACTTT.

Comment on this clonotype: A junction end diverges from the germline sequence, so it may reflect a read error. The CDR3 DNA reads TGCGCCAGCAGCTTGGAACAGTCTCACACCGGGGGGCTGTTTTTT. Amino acids: CASSLEQSHTGGLFF. The chain has TRBV10-1 and TRBJ2-2, with D perhaps matching TRBD2 (6 bases). CDR1 WNHNN and CDR2 SYGVQD come from the germline V gene (reference sequence). CDR3 size: 15 residues.

This clonotype was seen repeatedly, ten times or more. V and J are TRBV7-9 and TRBJ2-7; no firm D call. V dropped 6 bases and J dropped 1 base, with 4 bases sitting between them. Germline CDR1 reads SEHNR; CDR2 reads FQNEAQ (reference sequence). This CDR3 contains 11 residues. CDR3 region: CASSTSYEQYF. The CDR3 DNA sequence: TGTGCCAGCAGTACATCCTACGAGCAGTACTTC.

This clonotype has just a few counts. The chain links TRBV12-3 or TRBV12-4 to TRBJ2-3; D is possibly TRBD1 (6 bases). V lost 1 base to trimming and J lost 5 bases, with 13 bases between them. The CDR3 sequence is 15 residues long. The CDR3 protein is CASSLEVEGGDTQYF. CDR3 nucleotide sequence: TGTGCCAGCAGTTTAGAGGTAGAAGGGGGAGATACGCAGTATTTT.

This rearrangement joins TRBV7-9 to TRBJ1-2; D perhaps matches TRBD1 (5 bases). The CDR3 spans 13 residues. Germline V lookup: CDR1 SEHNR, CDR2 FQNEAQ (reference sequence). Trimming left V 5 bases short and J 8 bases short, with 15 bases between. CDR3 DNA sequence: TGTGCCAGCAGCGTGGGTCAGGGTTGGGGCTACACCTTC. Residues: CASSVGQGWGYTF. Full variable domain (remainder filled in from reference TRBV7-9 and TRBJ1-2): DTGVSQNPRHKITKRGQNVTFRCDPISEHNRLYWYRQTLGQGPEFLTYFQNEAQLEKSRLLSDRFSAERPKGSFSTLEIQRTEQGDSAMYLCASSVGQGWGYTFGSGTRLTVV.

This clonotype was seen at least ten times. V and J are TRBV13 and TRBJ2-3; the D is unclear. The V end was cut by 4 bases, the J end by 3 bases, with 11 bases between. The CDR3 extends over 14 amino acids. CDR1 is PRHDT and CDR2 is FYEKMQ in the germline V gene (reference sequence). As DNA, the CDR3 is TGTGCCAGCAGCTCAAGATCCGGGACAGATACGCAGTATTTT. It is translated as CASSSRSGTDTQYF.

This clonotype was picked up a small number of times. The genes are TRBV11-2 and TRBJ1-6, with D possibly being TRBD1 (5 bases). Germline V gene data show CDR1 as SGHAT and CDR2 as FQNNGV. V was clipped by 4 bases and J by 10 bases, with 20 bases between them. The CDR3 totals 16 residues. CDR3 residues: CASSSRQFGVGSPLHF. DNA for the CDR3: TGTGCCAGCAGCTCCAGACAGTTCGGAGTAGGGTCACCCCTCCACTTT.

This clonotype occurred many times. This sequence joins TRBV4-1 and TRBJ2-7; 9 bases match TRBD1. Germline values: CDR1 MGHRA, CDR2 YSYEKL. CDR3 length: 15 amino acids. V trimming: 4 bases; J trimming: 6 bases; junction bases outside the gene matches: 10. As DNA, the CDR3 is TGCGCCAGCAGCCCAACCGGGACAGGGCTGTTCGAGCAGTACTTC. Encoded protein: CASSPTGTGLFEQYF.

J is TRBJ2-5 and V is TRBV4-1; TRBD1 matches 10 bases. With 0 bases clipped from V and 2 bases from J, the junction kept 6 bases outside the gene matches. This CDR3 spans 17 amino acids. Germline V gene lookup returns CDR1 MGHRA and CDR2 YSYEKL. DNA of the CDR3: TGCGCCAGCAGCCAAGAAGGACAGGGGGTACTTCAAGAGACCCAGTACTTC. Amino acid sequence: CASSQEGQGVLQETQYF.

This clonotype was seen at least ten times. The CDR3 DNA follows: TGTGCCAGCAGTGCCTCGGGTAATAACTATGGCTACACCTTC. Protein product: CASSASGNNYGYTF. The rearrangement joins TRBV25-1 to TRBJ1-2; unclear D gene. The CDR3 totals 14 residues. Trimming took off 4 bases at V and 1 base at J, with 10 bases between the two ends. The germline gives CDR1 MGHDK, CDR2 SYGVNS.

The table lists this clonotype with many counts. The chain couples TRBV3-1 to TRBJ2-7; D ambiguous. The CDR3 is 14 amino acids. CDR1 is LGHDT, CDR2 YNNKEL, per germline (reference sequence). Trimming removed 3 bases at V and 0 bases at J, with 9 bases between. Written as DNA, the CDR3 is TGTGCCAGCAGCCACAGCGAATCCTCCTACGAGCAGTACTTC. Amino acids: CASSHSESSYEQYF.

The CDR3 here is CASSRGAYNEQFF. The CDR3 nucleotides read TGCGCCAGCAGTCGCGGGGCTTACAATGAGCAGTTCTTC. The chain employs TRBV5-1 and TRBJ2-1, with D perhaps TRBD2 (6 bases). The V and J ends lost 5 bases and 4 bases respectively, with 10 bases between them. CDR1 and CDR2 from the germline V gene are SGHRS and YFSETQ. The CDR3 length is 13 residues.

The sample holds a few counts of this clonotype. The chain has TRBV2 and TRBJ1-2; D not certain. Germline V lookup: CDR1 SNHLY, CDR2 FYNNEI. V was shortened by 3 bases and J by 6 bases, with 17 bases between the two germline ends. This CDR3 has 15 residues. Here the CDR3 DNA reads TGTGCCAGCAGTGAGAACCAGGCCGAACACGATGGCTACACCTTC. Encoded protein: CASSENQAEHDGYTF.

On this clonotype itself: A single base separates this from a much larger clone, so it may be a read error. The chain joins TRBV24-1 to TRBJ2-1; D is undetermined. This CDR3 contains 13 residues. CDR1 is KGHDR, CDR2 SFDVKD, per germline. DNA for the CDR3: TGCGCCAGCAGCTTGAACGAGGTGGATGGGCAGTTCTTC. Encoded protein: CASSLNEVDGQFF.

The rearrangement uses TRBV11-2 and TRBJ2-1, with TRBD2 matching over 11 bases. Germline CDR1 reads SGHAT; CDR2 reads FQNNGV. J lost 8 bases, V lost 2 bases, and 8 bases had no gene match. The CDR3 covers 16 residues. The CDR3 nucleotides read TGTGCCAGCAGCTTAATGGGTAGCGGGGGGGCGGATGAGCAGTTCTTC. Its protein is CASSLMGSGGADEQFF.

The chain has TRBV6-5 and TRBJ1-5; D uncertain. V lost 0 bases to trimming and J lost 10 bases, with 10 bases between them. This CDR3 is built from 13 residues. The germline CDR1 and CDR2 sequences are MNHEY and SVGAGI. CDR3 protein: CASSYSLLSPQHF. CDR3 DNA sequence: TGTGCCAGCAGTTACTCCCTTTTAAGTCCCCAGCATTTT.

V and J are TRBV7-9 and TRBJ1-1; D not certain. The germline V gene has CDR1 SEHNR and CDR2 FQNEAQ (reference sequence). This CDR3 contains 13 residues. V was cut by 1 base and J by 5 bases, with 8 bases left in between. The chain's CDR3 is CASSLGVGTEAFF. Written as DNA, the CDR3 is TGTGCCAGCAGCTTAGGGGTGGGAACTGAAGCTTTCTTT.